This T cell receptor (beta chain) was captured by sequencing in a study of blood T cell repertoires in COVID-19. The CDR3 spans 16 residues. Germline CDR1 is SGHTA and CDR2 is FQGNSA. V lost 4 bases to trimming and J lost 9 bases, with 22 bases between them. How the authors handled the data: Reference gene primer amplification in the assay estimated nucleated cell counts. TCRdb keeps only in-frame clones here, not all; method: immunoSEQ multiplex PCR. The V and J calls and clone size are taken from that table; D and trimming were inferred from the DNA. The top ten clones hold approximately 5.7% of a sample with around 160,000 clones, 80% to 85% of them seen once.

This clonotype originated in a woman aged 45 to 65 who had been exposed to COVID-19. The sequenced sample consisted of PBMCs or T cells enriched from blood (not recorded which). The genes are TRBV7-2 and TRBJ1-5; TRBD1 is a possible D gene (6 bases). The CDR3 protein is CASSSRTDLKGWPQHF. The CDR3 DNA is TGTGCCAGCAGCTCAAGGACAGACCTCAAGGGGTGGCCCCAGCATTTT.